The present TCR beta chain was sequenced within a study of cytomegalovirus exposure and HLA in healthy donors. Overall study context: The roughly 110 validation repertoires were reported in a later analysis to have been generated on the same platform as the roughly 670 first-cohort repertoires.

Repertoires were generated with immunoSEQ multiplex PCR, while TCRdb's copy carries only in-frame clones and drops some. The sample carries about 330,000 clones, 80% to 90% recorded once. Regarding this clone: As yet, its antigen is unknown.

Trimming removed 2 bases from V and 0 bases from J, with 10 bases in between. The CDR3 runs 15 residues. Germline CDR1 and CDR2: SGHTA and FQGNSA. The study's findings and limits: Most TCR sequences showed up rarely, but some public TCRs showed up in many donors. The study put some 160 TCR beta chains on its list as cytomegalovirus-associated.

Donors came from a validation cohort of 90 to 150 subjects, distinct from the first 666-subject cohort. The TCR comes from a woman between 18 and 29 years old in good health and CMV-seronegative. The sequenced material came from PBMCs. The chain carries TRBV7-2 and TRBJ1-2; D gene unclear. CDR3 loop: CASSLFDGANYGYTF. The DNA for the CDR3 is TGTGCCAGCAGCTTATTTGACGGAGCTAACTATGGCTACACCTTC. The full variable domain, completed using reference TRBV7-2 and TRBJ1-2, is GAGVSQSPSNKVTEKGKDVELRCDPISGHTALYWYRQSLGQGLEFLIYFQGNSAPDKSGLPSDRFSAERTGGSVSTLTIQRTQQEDSAVYLCASSLFDGANYGYTFGSGTRLTVV.